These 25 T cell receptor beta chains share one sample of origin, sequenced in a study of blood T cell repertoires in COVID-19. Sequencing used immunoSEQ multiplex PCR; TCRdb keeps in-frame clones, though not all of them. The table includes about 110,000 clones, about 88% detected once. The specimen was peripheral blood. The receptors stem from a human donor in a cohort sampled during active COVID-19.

CDR3: CASSSLGTGRITGELFF. As DNA, the CDR3 is TGTGCCAGCAGTTCCCTCGGGACAGGGCGGATCACCGGGGAGCTGTTTTTT. The V gene is TRBV6-2 or TRBV6-3, the J gene TRBJ2-2; 9 nucleotides align to TRBD1. Germline loops: CDR1 MNHEY, CDR2 SVGEGT. J lost 4 bases, V lost 4 bases, and 10 bases had no gene match. CDR3 length: 17 residues.

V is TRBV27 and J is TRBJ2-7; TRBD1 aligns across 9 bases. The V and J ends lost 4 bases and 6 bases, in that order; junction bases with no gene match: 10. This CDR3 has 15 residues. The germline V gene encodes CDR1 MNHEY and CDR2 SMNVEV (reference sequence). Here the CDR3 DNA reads TGTGCCAGCAGTTACGAGGGACAGGGCCCGGCCGAGCAGTACTTC. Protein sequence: CASSYEGQGPAEQYF.

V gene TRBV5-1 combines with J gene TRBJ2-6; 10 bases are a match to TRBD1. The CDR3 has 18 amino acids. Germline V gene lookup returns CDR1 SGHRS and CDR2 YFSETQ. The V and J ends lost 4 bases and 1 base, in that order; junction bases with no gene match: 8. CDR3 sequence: CASSPAGTGVSGANVLTF. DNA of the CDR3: TGCGCCAGCAGCCCCGCCGGGACAGGGGTTTCTGGGGCCAACGTCCTGACTTTC. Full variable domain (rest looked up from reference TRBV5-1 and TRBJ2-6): KAGVTQTPRYLIKTRGQQVTLSCSPISGHRSVSWYQQTPGQGLQFLFEYFSETQRNKGNFPGRFSGRQFSNSRSEMNVSTLELGDSALYLCASSPAGTGVSGANVLTFGAGSRLTVL.

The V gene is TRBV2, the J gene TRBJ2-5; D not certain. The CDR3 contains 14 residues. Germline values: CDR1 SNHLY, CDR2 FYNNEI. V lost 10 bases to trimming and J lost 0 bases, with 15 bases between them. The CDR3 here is CATVALGNQETQYF. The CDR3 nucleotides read TGTGCCACCGTGGCTCTAGGTAACCAAGAGACCCAGTACTTC.

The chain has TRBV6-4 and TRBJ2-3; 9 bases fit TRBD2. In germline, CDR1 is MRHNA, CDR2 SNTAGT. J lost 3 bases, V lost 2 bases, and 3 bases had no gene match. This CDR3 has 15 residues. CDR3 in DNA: TGTGCCAGCAGTGACGGCGGGGGGGCGACAGATACGCAGTATTTT. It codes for CASSDGGGATDTQYF.

CDR3: CASRGGRLAANSGANVLTF. DNA for the CDR3: TGTGCCAGTAGGGGTGGTAGACTAGCGGCAAACTCTGGGGCCAACGTCCTGACTTTC. The chain links TRBV19 to TRBJ2-6, with 9 bases matching TRBD2. V shed 6 bases, J shed 0 bases, and the junction held 12 bases outside the gene matches. From germline, CDR1 is LNHDA and CDR2 SQIVND (reference sequence). The CDR3 sequence is 19 residues long.

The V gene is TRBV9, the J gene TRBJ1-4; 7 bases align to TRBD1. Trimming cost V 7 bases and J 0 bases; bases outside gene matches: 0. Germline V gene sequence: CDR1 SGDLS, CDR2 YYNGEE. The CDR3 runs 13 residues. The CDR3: CASGTATNEKLFF. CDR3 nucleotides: TGTGCCAGCGGGACAGCAACTAATGAAAAACTGTTTTTT.

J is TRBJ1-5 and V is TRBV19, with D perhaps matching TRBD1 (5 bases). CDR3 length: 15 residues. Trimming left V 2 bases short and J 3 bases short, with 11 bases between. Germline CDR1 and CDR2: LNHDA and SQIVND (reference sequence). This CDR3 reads CASSIKTAINQPQHF. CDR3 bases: TGTGCCAGTAGTATAAAGACAGCCATCAATCAGCCCCAGCATTTT.

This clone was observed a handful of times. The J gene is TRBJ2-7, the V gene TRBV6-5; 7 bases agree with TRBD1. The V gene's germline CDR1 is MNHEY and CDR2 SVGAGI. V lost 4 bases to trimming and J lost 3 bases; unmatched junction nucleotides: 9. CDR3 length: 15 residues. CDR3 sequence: CASSSAGTDYYEQYF. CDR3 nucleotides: TGTGCCAGCAGTTCAGCCGGGACAGACTACTACGAGCAGTACTTC.

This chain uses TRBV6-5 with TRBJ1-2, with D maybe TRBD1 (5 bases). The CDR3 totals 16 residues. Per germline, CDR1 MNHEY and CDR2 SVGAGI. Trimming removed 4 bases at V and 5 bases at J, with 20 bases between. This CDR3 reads CASSLGPARHLYGYTF. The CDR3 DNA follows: TGTGCCAGCAGTTTGGGGCCAGCCCGACACCTTTATGGCTACACCTTC.

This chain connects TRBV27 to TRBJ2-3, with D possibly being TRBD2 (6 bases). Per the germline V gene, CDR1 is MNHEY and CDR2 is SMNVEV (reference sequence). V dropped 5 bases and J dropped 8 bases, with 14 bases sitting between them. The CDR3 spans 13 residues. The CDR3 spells CASSPNAEGTQYF. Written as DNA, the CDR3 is TGTGCCAGCAGTCCCAACGCGGAGGGTACGCAGTATTTT.

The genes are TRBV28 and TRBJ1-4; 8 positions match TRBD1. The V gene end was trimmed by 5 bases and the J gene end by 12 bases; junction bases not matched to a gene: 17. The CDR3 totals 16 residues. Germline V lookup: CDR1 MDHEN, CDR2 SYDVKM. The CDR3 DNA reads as TGTGCCAGCAGTCCCAGACTAGGACAGGGCTGGGTGGAACTGTTTTTT. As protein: CASSPRLGQGWVELFF.

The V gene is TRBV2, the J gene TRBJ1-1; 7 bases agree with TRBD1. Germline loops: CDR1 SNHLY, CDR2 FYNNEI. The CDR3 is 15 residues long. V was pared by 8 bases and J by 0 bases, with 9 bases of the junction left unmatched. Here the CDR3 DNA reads TGTGCCAGCCGTTTCCAAGGGACAGTGAACACTGAAGCTTTCTTT. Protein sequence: CASRFQGTVNTEAFF. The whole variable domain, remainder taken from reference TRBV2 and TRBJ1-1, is EPEVTQTPSHQVTQMGQEVILRCVPISNHLYFYWYRQILGQKVEFLVSFYNNEISEKSEIFDDQFSVERPDGSNFTLKIRSTKLEDSAMYFCASRFQGTVNTEAFFGQGTRLTVV.

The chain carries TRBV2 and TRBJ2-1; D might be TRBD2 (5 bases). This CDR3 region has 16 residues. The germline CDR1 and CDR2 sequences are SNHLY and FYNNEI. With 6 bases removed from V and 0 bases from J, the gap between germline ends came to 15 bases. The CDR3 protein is CASSRLPPNSYNEQFF. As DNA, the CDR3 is TGTGCCAGCAGCAGACTACCTCCTAACTCCTACAATGAGCAGTTCTTC. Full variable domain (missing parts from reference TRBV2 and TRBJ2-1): EPEVTQTPSHQVTQMGQEVILRCVPISNHLYFYWYRQILGQKVEFLVSFYNNEISEKSEIFDDQFSVERPDGSNFTLKIRSTKLEDSAMYFCASSRLPPNSYNEQFFGPGTRLTVL.

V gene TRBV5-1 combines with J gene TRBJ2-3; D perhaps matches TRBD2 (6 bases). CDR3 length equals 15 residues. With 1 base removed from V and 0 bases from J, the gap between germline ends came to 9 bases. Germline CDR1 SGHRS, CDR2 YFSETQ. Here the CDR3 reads CASSLSGTSTDTQYF. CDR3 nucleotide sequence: TGCGCCAGCAGCTTGTCCGGGACTAGCACAGATACGCAGTATTTT.

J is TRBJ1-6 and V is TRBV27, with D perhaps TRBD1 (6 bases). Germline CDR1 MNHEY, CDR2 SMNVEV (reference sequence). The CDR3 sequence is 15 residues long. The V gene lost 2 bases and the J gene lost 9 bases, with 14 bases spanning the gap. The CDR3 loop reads CASSLQGSPVSPLHF. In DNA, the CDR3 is TGTGCCAGCAGTTTACAGGGGTCCCCGGTTTCACCCCTCCACTTT.

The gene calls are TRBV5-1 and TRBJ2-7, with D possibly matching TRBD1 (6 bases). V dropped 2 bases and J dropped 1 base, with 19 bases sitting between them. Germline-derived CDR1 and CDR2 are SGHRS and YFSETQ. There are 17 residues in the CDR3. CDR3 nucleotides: TGCGCCAGCAGCTTAGGACAGTACCAGACCCTTTCCTACGAGCAGTACTTC. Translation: CASSLGQYQTLSYEQYF.

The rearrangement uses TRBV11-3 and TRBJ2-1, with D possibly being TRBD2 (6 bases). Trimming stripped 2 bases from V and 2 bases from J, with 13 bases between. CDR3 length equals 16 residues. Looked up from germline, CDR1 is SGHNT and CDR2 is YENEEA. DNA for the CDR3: TGTGCCAGCAGCTTACTCGGGAGTTGGGCCTACAATGAGCAGTTCTTC. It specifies CASSLLGSWAYNEQFF.

CDR3 coding DNA: TGTGCCAGCAGCCCCCAGGGTAAGCAGTTCTTC. Protein product: CASSPQGKQFF. The chain couples TRBV7-8 to TRBJ2-1, with D tentatively TRBD1 (5 bases). The CDR3 consists of 11 residues. Looked up from germline, CDR1 is SGHVS and CDR2 is FQNEAQ. V was trimmed by 5 bases and J by 11 bases, leaving 10 bases between them. The full variable domain, rest sourced from reference TRBV7-8 and TRBJ2-1, is GAGVSQSPRYKVAKRGQDVALRCDPISGHVSLFWYQQALGQGPEFLTYFQNEAQLDKSGLPSDRFFAERPEGSVSTLKIQRTQQEDSAVYLCASSPQGKQFFGPGTRLTVL.

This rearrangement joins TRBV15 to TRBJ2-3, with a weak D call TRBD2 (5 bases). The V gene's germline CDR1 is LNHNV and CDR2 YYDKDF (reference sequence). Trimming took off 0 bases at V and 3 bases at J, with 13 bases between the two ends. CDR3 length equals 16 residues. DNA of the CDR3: TGTGCCACCAGCAGAGATCGGGCTAGCCGTACAGATACGCAGTATTTT. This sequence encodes CATSRDRASRTDTQYF. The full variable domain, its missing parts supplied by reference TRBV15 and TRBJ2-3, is DAMVIQNPRYQVTQFGKPVTLSCSQTLNHNVMYWYQQKSSQAPKLLFHYYDKDFNNEADTPDNFQSRRPNTSFCFLDIRSPGLGDTAMYLCATSRDRASRTDTQYFGPGTRLTVL.

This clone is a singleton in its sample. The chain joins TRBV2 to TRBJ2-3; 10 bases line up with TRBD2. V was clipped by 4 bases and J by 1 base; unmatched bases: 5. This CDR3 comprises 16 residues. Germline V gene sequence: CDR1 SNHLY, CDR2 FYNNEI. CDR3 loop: CASSATGTSGTDTQYF. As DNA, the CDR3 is TGTGCCAGCAGTGCCACCGGGACTAGCGGCACAGATACGCAGTATTTT.

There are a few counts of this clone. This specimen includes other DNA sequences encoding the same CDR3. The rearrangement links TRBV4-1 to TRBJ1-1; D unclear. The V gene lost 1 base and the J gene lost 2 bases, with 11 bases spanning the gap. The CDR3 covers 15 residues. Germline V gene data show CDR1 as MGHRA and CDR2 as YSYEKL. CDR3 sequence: CASSQGGGGNTEAFF. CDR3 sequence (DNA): TGCGCCAGCAGCCAAGGGGGAGGTGGCAACACTGAAGCTTTCTTT.

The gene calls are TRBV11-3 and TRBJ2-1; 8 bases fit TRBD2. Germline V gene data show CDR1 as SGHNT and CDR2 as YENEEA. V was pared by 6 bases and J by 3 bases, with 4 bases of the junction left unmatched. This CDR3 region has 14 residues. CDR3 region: CASSLAGVYNEQFF. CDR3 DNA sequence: TGTGCCAGCAGTCTAGCGGGCGTCTACAATGAGCAGTTCTTC.

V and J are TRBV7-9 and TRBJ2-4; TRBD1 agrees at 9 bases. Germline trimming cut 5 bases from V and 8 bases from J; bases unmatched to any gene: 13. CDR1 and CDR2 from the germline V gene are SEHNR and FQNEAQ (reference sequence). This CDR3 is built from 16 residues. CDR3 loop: CASSLPGQGPGDIQYF. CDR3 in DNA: TGTGCCAGCAGCCTCCCGGGACAGGGCCCTGGGGACATTCAGTACTTC.

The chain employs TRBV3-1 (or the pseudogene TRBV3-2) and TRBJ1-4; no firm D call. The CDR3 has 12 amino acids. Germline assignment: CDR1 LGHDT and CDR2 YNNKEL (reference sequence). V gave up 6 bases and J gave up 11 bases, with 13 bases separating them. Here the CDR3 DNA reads TGTGCCAGCAGGCTTACTGGTCGGAAACTGTTTTTT. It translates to CASRLTGRKLFF.